The present entry profiles one T cell receptor beta chain with its context. The data stem from a study of technical replicates of blood from a handful of donors. Assay used: immunoSEQ multiplex PCR; TCRdb lists only in-frame clones, some missing. The sample has 68,000 or so clones, 95% to 98% seen once. The specimen sequenced was T cells isolated from PBMCs. The origin of this receptor is a human donor in good health.

In nucleotides, the CDR3 is TGTGCCAGCAGTTCACTAGGGGATACGCAGTATTTT. The encoded protein is CASSSLGDTQYF. V is TRBV27 and J is TRBJ2-3, with D possibly TRBD2 on 5 matching bases. The length of the CDR3 is 12 residues. Germline V lookup: CDR1 MNHEY, CDR2 SMNVEV (reference sequence). V dropped 4 bases and J dropped 6 bases, with 8 bases sitting between them.